These 30 T cell receptor beta chains share one sample of origin, sequenced in a study of T-cell reconstitution after alpha-beta-depleted transplantation in children. Unique molecular identifiers tagged the TCRbeta library. TCRdb reprocessed the PCR reads via MiXCR and lists one record per CDR3 protein. The sample records 700,000 to 950,000 distinct CDR3 sequences, roughly 16% being singletons. The sample in question was PBMCs, mostly from graft donor cells, obtained 360 days after TCRalphabeta/CD19-depleted stem cell transplant. The receptor source for this set is a male patient between 10 and 17 years old who had a stem cell transplant for acute lymphoblastic leukemia, so the T cells may come from the graft donor.

This chain uses TRBV5-1 with TRBJ2-1; weak D call: TRBD1 (5 bases). This CDR3 region has 15 residues. Trimming removed 3 bases from V and 5 bases from J, with 15 bases in between. Germline V gives CDR1 SGHRS, CDR2 YFSETQ. The CDR3 nucleotides read TGCGCCAGCAGCTCGGACACACTATCCCACAATGAGCAGTTCTTC. It specifies CASSSDTLSHNEQFF.

The chain uses TRBV12-3 or TRBV12-4 and TRBJ2-5; 7 positions agree with TRBD1. This CDR3 spans 15 amino acids. V lost 4 bases, J lost 3 bases, and 8 bases stayed unmatched. The DNA of the CDR3 is TGTGCCAGCAGTTCCCGGGACAGCTTCGAAGAGACCCAGTACTTC. Amino acid sequence: CASSSRDSFEETQYF.

This clonotype has a handful of counts. This sequence joins TRBV15 and TRBJ2-7, with 11 positions matching TRBD1. From germline, CDR1 is LNHNV and CDR2 YYDKDF (reference sequence). The CDR3 covers 14 residues. The V segment lost 3 bases and the J segment 7 bases; nucleotides outside the gene matches: 5. CDR3 nucleotide sequence: TGTGCCACCAGCAGGGACAGGGGGCCGGAGGAGCAGTACTTC. Amino acids: CATSRDRGPEEQYF.

A note on this clonotype: This likely comes from a read error, as the CDR3 has no conserved phenylalanine or tryptophan at its end. The J gene is TRBJ1-4, the V gene TRBV4-2; 7 nucleotides agree with TRBD1. Germline V gives CDR1 LGHNA, CDR2 YNFKEQ. The CDR3 has 14 amino acids. Trimming removed 4 bases from V and 8 bases from J; junction bases left unmatched: 7. As DNA, the CDR3 is TGTGCCAGCAGCCCCGACAGGGTTGCCGAAAAACTGTTTTCT. Amino acid sequence: CASSPDRVAEKLFS.

In its sample, this clonotype was seen many times. The V call is TRBV12-3 or TRBV12-4, the J call TRBJ1-1; 7 bases align to TRBD1. This CDR3 comprises 13 residues. Losses at the gene ends were 3 bases for V and 7 bases for J; bases not matched to a gene: 5. The CDR3 region is CASSFGTAVEAFF. CDR3 DNA sequence: TGTGCCAGCAGTTTTGGGACAGCTGTTGAAGCTTTCTTT.

J is TRBJ2-1 and V is TRBV12-3 or TRBV12-4, with 8 bases lining up with TRBD1. The ends lost 5 bases at V and 9 bases at J; junction bases unmatched: 6. The CDR3 runs 13 residues. This CDR3 is CASSGGQGPEQFF. CDR3 nucleotide sequence: TGTGCCAGCAGTGGTGGACAGGGACCTGAGCAGTTCTTC.

This clonotype was seen only a few times. The genes are TRBV15 and TRBJ2-5; TRBD2 agrees at 10 bases. V shed 0 bases and J 2 bases; nucleotides not matched to a gene: 6. This CDR3 is built from 17 residues. Germline V gene sequence: CDR1 LNHNV, CDR2 YYDKDF (reference sequence). CDR3 sequence reads: CATSRDLLAGAQETQYF. CDR3 in DNA: TGTGCCACCAGCAGAGACCTCCTAGCGGGAGCTCAAGAGACCCAGTACTTC.

This clonotype has a handful of counts. This chain links TRBV14 with TRBJ2-7, with 9 bases lining up with TRBD2. The junction had 6 bases not matched to a gene; V was cut back by 1 base and J by 5 bases. The germline V gene encodes CDR1 SGHDN and CDR2 FVKESK. The CDR3 is made up of 15 amino acids. The CDR3 spells CASSQVRGLAHEQYF. The CDR3 nucleotides read TGTGCCAGCAGCCAAGTTCGAGGACTAGCGCACGAGCAGTACTTC.

The rearrangement links TRBV12-3 or TRBV12-4 to TRBJ2-2; 12 bases are shared with TRBD2. V gave up 5 bases and J gave up 1 base; unmatched junction bases: 5. The CDR3 is 17 amino acids. CDR3 residues: CASSLWTSGVNTGELFF. The CDR3 nucleotides read TGTGCCAGCAGTCTTTGGACTAGCGGGGTGAACACCGGGGAGCTGTTTTTT.

This clonotype was detected a few times. The DNA for the CDR3 is TGTGCCAGCGGCGATCAGCCTTCGGATACGCAGTATTTT. It encodes CASGDQPSDTQYF. V is TRBV14 and J is TRBJ2-3; D not certain. The V end was cut by 8 bases, the J end by 6 bases, with 15 bases between. This CDR3 spans 13 amino acids. Germline V gene sequence: CDR1 SGHDN, CDR2 FVKESK.

In this sample, this clonotype turned up many times. The chain joins TRBV20-1 to TRBJ2-1; D is possibly TRBD1 (7 bases). Germline assignment: CDR1 DFQATT and CDR2 SNEGSKA (reference sequence). V lost 3 bases and J 10 bases, leaving 13 bases between the germline ends. The CDR3 is 12 residues long. DNA of the CDR3: TGCAGTGCTAGGGGACAGCTAGCGGAGCAGTTCTTC. Amino acids: CSARGQLAEQFF.

The chain joins TRBV7-3 to TRBJ2-1; TRBD1 aligns across 7 bases. The CDR3 is made up of 15 amino acids. Unmatched junction bases numbered 8, after V lost 5 bases and J lost 4 bases. CDR1 and CDR2 (germline): SGHTA, FQGTGA. Written as DNA, the CDR3 is TGTGCCAGCAGCAAAACAGGGGTATCATACAATGAGCAGTTCTTC. This codes for CASSKTGVSYNEQFF.

Note on this clonotype: Relative to the germline gene, one junction end is altered; a read error may explain this. The gene calls are TRBV20-1 and TRBJ2-1; 11 bases line up with TRBD2. Per germline, CDR1 DFQATT and CDR2 SNEGSKA (reference sequence). The CDR3 extends over 13 amino acids. CDR3 sequence: CSARAHSGRAGVF. In DNA, the CDR3 is TGCAGTGCTAGGGCCCATAGCGGGAGGGCCGGGGTCTTC.

The V and J genes are TRBV15 and TRBJ2-7; TRBD1 aligns across 8 bases. There are 15 residues in the CDR3. Germline V gives CDR1 LNHNV, CDR2 YYDKDF (reference sequence). Unmatched junction bases numbered 9, after V lost 8 bases and J lost 0 bases. The CDR3: CATSRQGSSSYEQYF. The CDR3 nucleotides read TGTGCCACCTCGCGACAGGGGTCAAGCTCCTACGAGCAGTACTTC.

This clonotype has more than one count but fewer than ten. The V and J genes are TRBV11-1 and TRBJ1-1, with 10 bases matching TRBD1. V was clipped by 1 base and J by 3 bases; unmatched bases: 11. CDR1 and CDR2 (germline): SGHAT, FQDESV (reference sequence). The CDR3 is made up of 18 amino acids. The CDR3 spells CASSLVLDRGHSDTEAFF. The CDR3 DNA sequence: TGTGCCAGCAGCTTAGTTCTTGACAGGGGGCATAGTGACACTGAAGCTTTCTTT.

This sequence joins TRBV30 and TRBJ1-3; D unresolved. Germline V gene data show CDR1 as GTSNPN and CDR2 as SVGIG (reference sequence). Deletions cut 0 bases from V and 4 bases from J, with 25 bases between. This CDR3 contains 19 residues. The CDR3 loop is CAWSVLDRRFRAGGNTIYF. CDR3 bases: TGTGCCTGGAGTGTACTTGATCGGAGGTTCAGAGCTGGAGGAAACACCATATATTTT.

The table lists this clonotype with many counts. The chain is built from TRBV7-6 and TRBJ2-7; a weak D match, TRBD1 (5 bases). The germline gives CDR1 SGHVS, CDR2 FNYEAQ. The CDR3 totals 14 residues. V was trimmed by 5 bases and J by 2 bases, leaving 13 bases between them. DNA for the CDR3: TGTGCCAGCAGCCCAAAGACAGATCCCTACGAGCAGTACTTC. Its protein is CASSPKTDPYEQYF.

This clonotype occurred a few times. The chain uses TRBV18 and TRBJ2-3, with 8 bases aligning to TRBD1. The CDR3 is 17 residues long. CDR1 KGHSH and CDR2 LQKENI come from the germline V gene. After removal of 2 bases from V and 3 bases from J, the junction contained 10 bases not matched to a gene. The CDR3 DNA reads as TGTGCCAGCTCACCAATCTTTTCAGGGGGCATGACAGATACGCAGTATTTT. This codes for CASSPIFSGGMTDTQYF.

This clonotype was seen a few times. V usage is TRBV5-1 and J usage is TRBJ2-7; D perhaps matches TRBD2 (6 bases). V was pared by 2 bases and J by 2 bases, with 11 bases between. The germline gives CDR1 SGHRS, CDR2 YFSETQ. The CDR3 sequence is 14 residues long. The CDR3 DNA follows: TGCGCCAGCAGCTTCGGGACTGCCGCCTACGAGCAGTACTTC. This encodes CASSFGTAAYEQYF.

The CDR3 region is CASGQGRETQYF. The CDR3 nucleotides read TGTGCCAGCGGACAGGGAAGGGAGACCCAGTACTTC. V usage is TRBV7-9 and J usage is TRBJ2-5, with 8 nucleotides matching TRBD1. This CDR3 is 12 amino acids long. Germline V gene lookup returns CDR1 SEHNR and CDR2 FQNEAQ (reference sequence). V lost 8 bases and J lost 5; bases outside the gene matches: 4.

This clonotype was counted only a few times. CDR3 in amino acids: CASSLRTGTGNTEAFF. The CDR3 DNA is TGCGCCAGCAGCTTGAGGACCGGGACAGGGAACACTGAAGCTTTCTTT. This chain connects TRBV5-1 to TRBJ1-1; 8 bases match TRBD1. J lost 1 base, V lost 1 base, and 6 bases had no gene match. The CDR3 loop spans 16 amino acids. Germline assignment: CDR1 SGHRS and CDR2 YFSETQ.

This clonotype was observed a handful of times. V is TRBV9 and J is TRBJ1-5, with TRBD1 matching 8 bases. The V gene's germline CDR1 is SGDLS and CDR2 YYNGEE. The CDR3 length is 15 residues. V lost 1 base to trimming and J lost 7 bases; unmatched junction nucleotides: 7. CDR3 region: CASSVSPGGGQPQHF. The CDR3 DNA reads as TGTGCCAGCAGCGTAAGCCCAGGGGGCGGACAGCCCCAGCATTTT.

The V gene is TRBV9, the J gene TRBJ2-3; 12 bases align to TRBD2. This CDR3 region has 15 residues. Germline V gene data show CDR1 as SGDLS and CDR2 as YYNGEE. Unmatched junction bases numbered 6, after V lost 4 bases and J lost 6 bases. The CDR3 DNA follows: TGTGCCAGCAGCTCCGCCCTAGCGGGAGGGGATACGCAGTATTTT. Residues: CASSSALAGGDTQYF.

The J gene is TRBJ2-2, the V gene TRBV6-1; D is uncertain. V lost 7 bases to trimming and J lost 2 bases, with 11 bases between them. This CDR3 comprises 14 residues. The germline V gene has CDR1 MNHNS and CDR2 SASEGT. The CDR3 loop is CASKRRPNTGELFF. CDR3 nucleotide sequence: TGTGCCAGCAAACGCCGGCCTAACACCGGGGAGCTGTTTTTT.

The rearrangement joins TRBV5-1 to TRBJ2-1; a possible D gene is TRBD2 (5 bases). The CDR3 runs to 17 residues. Germline assignment: CDR1 SGHRS and CDR2 YFSETQ. V lost 4 bases, J lost 7 bases, and 24 bases lay in between. This CDR3 is CASSAFWTLESGNEQFF. The CDR3 DNA reads as TGCGCCAGCAGCGCCTTTTGGACGCTCGAGAGCGGTAATGAGCAGTTCTTC.

V and J are TRBV20-1 and TRBJ2-7; no clear D gene. Trimming took 1 base from V and 2 from J, leaving 12 bases between them. Germline V gene lookup returns CDR1 DFQATT and CDR2 SNEGSKA (reference sequence). The CDR3 spans 14 residues. The CDR3 DNA is TGCAGTGCTAGAGTAGACGAACGAACCTACGAGCAGTACTTC. Amino acids: CSARVDERTYEQYF.

The gene calls are TRBV6-6 and TRBJ1-1, with no clear D. The CDR3 sequence is 12 residues long. Germline loops: CDR1 MNHNY, CDR2 SVGAGI (reference sequence). Trimming stripped 6 bases from V and 0 bases from J, with 5 bases between. CDR3 coding DNA: TGTGCCAGCAGATACATGAACACTGAAGCTTTCTTT. Its protein product is CASRYMNTEAFF.

The chain employs TRBV10-1 and TRBJ1-4; unclear D gene. The CDR3 has 14 residues. CDR1 WNHNN and CDR2 SYGVQD come from the germline V gene (reference sequence). With 2 bases removed from V and 8 bases from J, the gap between germline ends came to 12 bases. The CDR3 here is CASSERAAAEKLFF. As DNA, the CDR3 is TGCGCCAGCAGTGAGAGAGCGGCGGCCGAAAAACTGTTTTTT.

The sample holds a few counts of this clonotype. This chain links TRBV5-1 with TRBJ1-2, with D possibly matching TRBD1 (6 bases). This CDR3 is 15 amino acids long. The germline gives CDR1 SGHRS, CDR2 YFSETQ. V was shortened by 1 base and J by 3 bases, with 13 bases between the two germline ends. The CDR3 coding sequence is TGCGCCAGCAGCTTGTTAAGGGGGTGGGACTATGGCTACACCTTC. Residues: CASSLLRGWDYGYTF.

This clonotype was counted between two and nine times. V is TRBV5-6 and J is TRBJ2-7; D uncertain. Between the trimmed V and J ends, which lost 0 bases and 3 bases, there was a span of 7 bases. The germline V gene has CDR1 SGHDT and CDR2 YYEEEE. This CDR3 has 13 residues. In nucleotides, the CDR3 is TGTGCCAGCAGCTTGGACTGGGGCTACGAGCAGTACTTC. Its translation is CASSLDWGYEQYF. Combining the CDR3 with reference TRBV5-6 and TRBJ2-7 gives the whole variable domain DAGVTQSPTHLIKTRGQQVTLRCSPKSGHDTVSWYQQALGQGPQFIFQYYEEEERQRGNFPDRFSGHQFPNYSSELNVNALLLGDSALYLCASSLDWGYEQYFGPGTRLTVT.